This TCR beta chain was recorded in a study of T-cell reconstitution after alpha-beta-depleted transplantation in children. The germline V gene encodes CDR1 SGHTA and CDR2 FQGNSA. J lost 9 bases, V lost 6 bases, and 2 bases had no gene match. CDR3 length: 13 amino acids. This clonotype was seen ten or more times. The antigen remains undetermined. Library preparation (for TCRbeta) was performed with unique molecular identifiers. Via MiXCR, TCRdb re-called the PCR reads, giving one row per CDR3 protein. The sample has approximately 240,000 distinct CDR3 sequences, about 11% seen once. Study results and limitations: One year after transplant, T-cell counts and diversity came mostly from newly produced T cells. Several hundred graft clones that had expanded were reportedly the source of alpha-beta T cells about two months after transplant.

Source: PBMCs, taken before TCRalphabeta/CD19-depleted stem cell transplant. The sequence came from a child younger than two with acute myeloid leukemia, due to receive a stem cell transplant. The gene calls are TRBV7-2 and TRBJ1-6, with 10 bases that match TRBD1. CDR3 in DNA: TGTGCCAGCAGATGGGACAGGGGTTCACCCCTCCACTTT. Translating it yields CASRWDRGSPLHF.